Below, 23 T cell receptor beta chains from the same sample are listed, as sequenced in a study of blood T cell repertoires in COVID-19. Only in-frame clones appear in the TCRdb table, and some are missing; sequencing was by immunoSEQ multiplex PCR. The table records 35,000 to 45,000 clones, 85% to 95% of them present only once. The sequencing sample was made of peripheral blood. Receptors originate from a man aged 50-60 years with COVID-19, enrolled during active disease.

The chain carries TRBV6-5 and TRBJ2-1; TRBD2 is a possible D gene (6 bases). This CDR3 region has 15 residues. Germline V gives CDR1 MNHEY, CDR2 SVGAGI. V was clipped by 4 bases and J by 8 bases, with 18 bases between them. The CDR3 DNA reads as TGTGCCAGCAGTTCCCGGGACTCCCGCCCCGATGAGCAGTTCTTC. Its translation: CASSSRDSRPDEQFF.

The CDR3 coding sequence is TGTGCCAGCTCACCACCAGAGACAGCAATCTACGAGCAGTACTTC. It specifies CASSPPETAIYEQYF. This chain joins TRBV18 and TRBJ2-7, with D possibly matching TRBD1 (5 bases). CDR3 length equals 15 residues. Trimming left V 0 bases short and J 3 bases short, with 12 bases between. The germline V gene has CDR1 KGHSH and CDR2 LQKENI.

The J gene is TRBJ1-2, the V gene TRBV19; no clear D. The ends were cut back, 9 bases at V and 7 bases at J, with 18 bases in the middle. The CDR3 sequence is 13 residues long. Germline V gives CDR1 LNHDA, CDR2 SQIVND (reference sequence). The CDR3 DNA reads as TGTGCCAGCCGTTTCCTAGGCTCCCGTGGCTACACCTTC. This translates into CASRFLGSRGYTF.

The rearrangement links TRBV10-3 to TRBJ2-5, with 9 bases lining up with TRBD2. Germline CDR1 ENHRY, CDR2 SYGVKD. J gave up 4 bases and V 6 bases, and 6 bases lay outside the gene matches. CDR3 length: 14 amino acids. This CDR3 reads CAISLAGSGETQYF. The CDR3 DNA is TGTGCCATCAGCCTAGCGGGGAGCGGAGAGACCCAGTACTTC.

The chain couples TRBV6-6 to TRBJ2-7; 8 positions match TRBD2. Germline V lookup: CDR1 MNHNY, CDR2 SVGAGI (reference sequence). This CDR3 region has 14 residues. J was trimmed by 6 bases and V by 6 bases; bases with no gene match: 10. CDR3 nucleotide sequence: TGTGCCAGCAGCCCGGGACTAGGGCTAGGCGAGCAGTACTTC. Translation gives CASSPGLGLGEQYF.

This clone occurred once. The gene calls are TRBV10-3 and TRBJ2-1, with TRBD1 matching over 9 bases. The CDR3 extends over 15 amino acids. The V and J ends lost 5 bases and 4 bases, in that order; junction bases with no gene match: 6. Germline V gene data show CDR1 as ENHRY and CDR2 as SYGVKD. The CDR3 reads CAISPTGTGYNEQFF. For the CDR3, the DNA is TGTGCCATCAGTCCGACCGGGACAGGGTACAATGAGCAGTTCTTC.

This chain joins TRBV29-1 and TRBJ2-2; D possibly corresponds to TRBD2 (6 bases). The CDR3 loop spans 15 amino acids. Germline lookup yields CDR1 SQVTM and CDR2 ANQGSEA. Trimming shortened V by 5 bases and J by 8 bases, and 21 bases separated the two germline ends. The CDR3 loop reads CSVTYSGRGIGELFF. The CDR3 DNA follows: TGCAGCGTTACTTATAGCGGCCGTGGGATTGGGGAGCTGTTTTTT.

The DNA of the CDR3 is TGTGCCATCAGTGAGTCCCGTGACAGGGCTTCCACTGAAGCTTTCTTT. Protein product: CAISESRDRASTEAFF. This rearrangement joins TRBV10-3 to TRBJ1-1, with TRBD1 identical over 7 bases. V lost 0 bases and J lost 4; bases outside the gene matches: 8. Germline assignment: CDR1 ENHRY and CDR2 SYGVKD. The CDR3 sequence is 16 residues long.

The rearrangement links TRBV27 to TRBJ2-7, with D possibly matching TRBD2 (6 bases). CDR1 and CDR2 (germline): MNHEY, SMNVEV (reference sequence). This CDR3 comprises 16 residues. V was trimmed by 3 bases and J by 3 bases, leaving 18 bases between them. Written as DNA, the CDR3 is TGTGCCAGCAGTTTTAGCACGGGAGCCCTGCACTACGAGCAGTACTTC. It is translated as CASSFSTGALHYEQYF.

The chain recombines TRBV27 with TRBJ2-7; 7 bases are a match to TRBD2. Germline values: CDR1 MNHEY, CDR2 SMNVEV (reference sequence). The CDR3 contains 15 residues. V lost 8 bases to trimming and J lost 1 base; unmatched junction nucleotides: 11. The CDR3 DNA is TGTGCCAGCCAAAGAAAGCGGGACGCATCCTACGAGCAGTACTTC. Residues: CASQRKRDASYEQYF.

This clone was observed once. J is TRBJ2-3 and V is TRBV5-1; the match to TRBD2 covers 9 bases. The CDR3 spans 16 residues. Germline-derived CDR1 and CDR2 are SGHRS and YFSETQ. V shed 3 bases and J 3 bases; nucleotides not matched to a gene: 8. CDR3 sequence reads: CASSSGAGGGTDTQYF. CDR3 sequence (DNA): TGCGCCAGCAGCTCTGGTGCGGGAGGGGGTACAGATACGCAGTATTTT.

The genes are TRBV23-1 and TRBJ1-2; D may be TRBD1 (6 bases). TRBV23-1 is marked as an open reading frame, function uncertain. Trimming removed 3 bases at V and 3 bases at J, with 23 bases between. This CDR3 is built from 18 residues. The CDR3 region is CASSHLMVVYRVDYGYTF. The CDR3 coding sequence is TGCGCCAGCAGTCATCTAATGGTGGTATACAGGGTGGACTATGGCTACACCTTC.

The chain has TRBV5-1 and TRBJ2-3, with 9 bases matching TRBD2. The V gene end was trimmed by 2 bases and the J gene end by 11 bases; junction bases not matched to a gene: 6. The CDR3 is made up of 13 amino acids. The germline CDR1 and CDR2 sequences are SGHRS and YFSETQ. CDR3 sequence: CASSFGSGRGQYF. CDR3 DNA: TGCGCCAGCAGCTTTGGTAGCGGGAGAGGGCAGTATTTT. Filled out from reference TRBV5-1 and TRBJ2-3, the complete variable domain reads KAGVTQTPRYLIKTRGQQVTLSCSPISGHRSVSWYQQTPGQGLQFLFEYFSETQRNKGNFPGRFSGRQFSNSRSEMNVSTLELGDSALYLCASSFGSGRGQYFGPGTRLTVL.

The rearrangement joins TRBV19 to TRBJ1-1, with a tentative D call TRBD1 (6 bases). Germline V gene sequence: CDR1 LNHDA, CDR2 SQIVND (reference sequence). V shed 3 bases and J shed 5 bases, with 7 bases lying between them. The CDR3 length is 12 residues. This chain's CDR3 is CASSMRGTEAFF. Here the CDR3 DNA reads TGTGCCAGTAGTATGAGGGGGACTGAAGCTTTCTTT.

The genes are TRBV6-5 and TRBJ2-3, with D perhaps TRBD1 (5 bases). Germline V CDR1 and CDR2: MNHEY, SVGAGI. The CDR3 runs to 14 residues. V was cut by 6 bases and J by 0 bases, with 10 bases left in between. The CDR3 coding sequence is TGTGCCAGCAGCAGGGCTTTTAGCACAGATACGCAGTATTTT. Translated: CASSRAFSTDTQYF.

CDR3 sequence: CAIGPGGSTGELFF. The CDR3 DNA reads as TGTGCCATCGGCCCAGGGGGCTCCACCGGGGAGCTGTTTTTT. The rearrangement uses TRBV10-3 and TRBJ2-2; 8 bases align to TRBD1. With V trimmed by 8 bases and J by 4 bases, 6 bases remained unmatched. Germline V gene data show CDR1 as ENHRY and CDR2 as SYGVKD. The CDR3 is 14 amino acids.

This clone was observed once. The chain combines TRBV7-9 with TRBJ1-4, with TRBD1 identical over 7 bases. Germline CDR1 SEHNR, CDR2 FQNEAQ (reference sequence). This CDR3 has 12 amino acids. V lost 1 base to trimming and J lost 15 bases; unmatched junction nucleotides: 5. This chain's CDR3 is CASSLDWDSMFF. CDR3 sequence (DNA): TGTGCCAGCAGCTTAGACTGGGACAGTATGTTTTTT.

The V gene is TRBV5-6, the J gene TRBJ2-1; unclear D gene. The V gene's germline CDR1 is SGHDT and CDR2 YYEEEE. This CDR3 has 13 amino acids. Trimming left V 0 bases short and J 4 bases short, with 5 bases between. The CDR3: CASSLDGYNEQFF. Here the CDR3 DNA reads TGTGCCAGCAGCTTGGACGGGTACAATGAGCAGTTCTTC.

This chain uses TRBV7-3 with TRBJ2-3; TRBD2 matches at 7 bases. CDR3 length: 16 residues. V was clipped by 0 bases and J by 6 bases; unmatched bases: 9. The germline V gene encodes CDR1 SGHTA and CDR2 FQGTGA. The CDR3 spells CASSLTGGSPGDTQYF. In nucleotides, the CDR3 is TGTGCCAGCAGCTTAACGGGCGGGAGCCCCGGGGATACGCAGTATTTT.

The genes are TRBV27 and TRBJ1-1; no clear D gene. Germline assignment: CDR1 MNHEY and CDR2 SMNVEV (reference sequence). V shed 5 bases and J shed 1 base, with 17 bases lying between them. The CDR3 spans 16 residues. In DNA, the CDR3 is TGTGCCAGCAGTGTTCGTGGAGGACGGGAGAACACTGAAGCTTTCTTT. This gives the protein CASSVRGGRENTEAFF.

V usage is TRBV10-1 and J usage is TRBJ1-5; tentatively, D is TRBD1 (6 bases). In germline, CDR1 is WNHNN, CDR2 SYGVQD (reference sequence). The CDR3 is 17 residues long. V was pared by 10 bases and J by 0 bases, with 22 bases between. CDR3 residues: CAIPDSSGSNSNQPQHF. The CDR3 nucleotides are TGCGCCATCCCGGACAGTTCAGGTTCAAATAGCAATCAGCCCCAGCATTTT.

This clone was picked up one time. The rearrangement uses TRBV15 and TRBJ1-3; unclear D gene. The CDR3 consists of 13 residues. V gave up 8 bases and J gave up 2 bases, with 10 bases separating them. Germline loops: CDR1 LNHNV, CDR2 YYDKDF (reference sequence). CDR3 coding DNA: TGTGCCACCTCTGGAACTACTGGAAACACCATATATTTT. It is translated as CATSGTTGNTIYF.

This clone showed up just once. The CDR3 region is CASSPDRDDEKLFF. In nucleotides, the CDR3 is TGTGCCAGCAGTCCGGACAGGGACGATGAAAAACTGTTTTTT. The V call is TRBV9, the J call TRBJ1-4; 8 bases agree with TRBD1. Germline values: CDR1 SGDLS, CDR2 YYNGEE. V shed 5 bases, J shed 6 bases, and the junction held 6 bases outside the gene matches. This CDR3 has 14 amino acids.